This entry lists 20 T cell receptor beta chains sequenced from one sample in a study of blood T cell repertoires in COVID-19. Assay: immunoSEQ multiplex PCR; the TCRdb copy retains only in-frame clones and omits some. The sample yields more than 80,000 clones, around three quarters seen once. The sequenced sample was peripheral blood. Receptors were obtained from a woman aged 80 or over with active or convalescent COVID-19.

This chain joins TRBV6-6 and TRBJ1-5; tentative D call: TRBD1 (6 bases). CDR1 and CDR2 from the germline V gene are MNHNY and SVGAGI (reference sequence). Trimming cost V 0 bases and J 7 bases, with 13 bases left between them. This CDR3 spans 15 amino acids. Written as DNA, the CDR3 is TGTGCCAGCAGTTACTCGGCAGGGGAGGGCCAGCCCCAGCATTTT. This gives the protein CASSYSAGEGQPQHF.

V gene TRBV7-2 combines with J gene TRBJ2-7; 7 positions agree with TRBD1. Trimming cost V 5 bases and J 0 bases; bases outside gene matches: 13. The CDR3 is 17 residues long. Germline assignment: CDR1 SGHTA and CDR2 FQGNSA. The CDR3 loop is CASSGGRTGDSSYEQYF. For the CDR3, the DNA is TGTGCCAGCAGCGGAGGCCGTACTGGGGACAGCTCCTACGAGCAGTACTTC.

The rearrangement links TRBV10-3 to TRBJ1-1; 9 nucleotides line up with TRBD1. Germline CDR1 reads ENHRY; CDR2 reads SYGVKD. V lost 6 bases, J lost 0 bases, and 8 bases stayed unmatched. The CDR3 length is 16 residues. The CDR3 protein is CAIRPRGQGMNTEAFF. In DNA, the CDR3 is TGTGCCATCAGACCCCGGGGACAGGGAATGAACACTGAAGCTTTCTTT.

V is TRBV21-1 and J is TRBJ2-7; the table's TRBD2 call for D was not verified on the DNA. TRBV21-1 constitutes a pseudogene. This CDR3 is 15 amino acids long. The CDR3 bases are TGTGCCAGCAGCAAAGGCGGTAGACCTAGGTACGAGCAGTACTTC. This codes for CASSKGGRPRYEQYF.

The DNA for the CDR3 is TGTGCCACCGGGGGGGGCAGATACGAGCAGTACTTC. It yields the protein CATGGGRYEQYF. V gene TRBV7-9 combines with J gene TRBJ2-7, with 8 bases fitting TRBD2. The CDR3 has 12 amino acids. The germline V gene has CDR1 SEHNR and CDR2 FQNEAQ (reference sequence). V lost 10 bases and J lost 4; bases outside the gene matches: 6.

The chain joins TRBV4-3 to TRBJ2-3, with TRBD2 matching over 7 bases. V shed 4 bases, J shed 0 bases, and the junction held 4 bases outside the gene matches. Germline assignment: CDR1 LGHNA and CDR2 YSLEER. The CDR3 is 15 residues long. In DNA, the CDR3 is TGCGCCAGCAGCCTGCTAGCGGCTAGCACAGATACGCAGTATTTT. This gives the protein CASSLLAASTDTQYF.

This clone was observed a few times. The CDR3, as DNA: TGTGCCAGCAGTTACCCTAGGGGGACTGAAGCTTTCTTT. This codes for CASSYPRGTEAFF. The chain recombines TRBV6-2 or TRBV6-3 with TRBJ1-1; D is perhaps TRBD1 (6 bases). CDR3 length equals 13 residues. Trimming cost V 2 bases and J 5 bases, with 9 bases left between them. CDR1 and CDR2 from the germline V gene are MNHEY and SVGEGT.

The V call is TRBV11-2, the J call TRBJ2-3, with D uncertain. The CDR3 length is 14 residues. CDR1 and CDR2 from the germline V gene are SGHAT and FQNNGV. Trimming removed 3 bases from V and 3 bases from J, with 10 bases in between. CDR3 protein: CASSFSVLTDTQYF. In DNA, the CDR3 is TGTGCCAGCAGCTTCTCGGTCCTTACAGATACGCAGTATTTT.

This clone was observed at least ten times. V gene TRBV5-1 combines with J gene TRBJ1-2; D unclear. Germline CDR1 and CDR2: SGHRS and YFSETQ. CDR3 length: 13 residues. The V and J ends lost 4 bases and 3 bases respectively, with 10 bases between them. The CDR3 reads CASSTKIDYGYTF. For the CDR3, the DNA is TGCGCCAGCAGCACAAAGATCGACTATGGCTACACCTTC.

The V and J genes are TRBV6-1 and TRBJ1-5; no definite D call. CDR1 and CDR2 (germline): MNHNS, SASEGT. This CDR3 is built from 15 residues. Trimming left V 0 bases short and J 1 base short, with 7 bases between. CDR3 nucleotide sequence: TGTGCCAGCAGTGAAGCGCTACGCAGCAATCAGCCCCAGCATTTT. Translated: CASSEALRSNQPQHF.

The rearrangement joins TRBV7-6 to TRBJ2-1; no reliable D call. Trimming left V 1 base short and J 0 bases short, with 7 bases between. The CDR3 is made up of 15 amino acids. CDR1 and CDR2 (germline): SGHVS, FNYEAQ. The DNA for the CDR3 is TGTGCCAGCAGCTTAGACACCAACTCCTACAATGAGCAGTTCTTC. It encodes CASSLDTNSYNEQFF.

The V and J genes are TRBV10-2 and TRBJ2-2; D possibly corresponds to TRBD1 (5 bases). The CDR3 consists of 14 residues. Germline CDR1 WSHSY, CDR2 SAAADI. Trimming removed 7 bases at V and 4 bases at J, with 13 bases between. The CDR3 here is CASKSGSGTGELFF. The CDR3 nucleotides read TGCGCCAGCAAGTCAGGGTCTGGCACCGGGGAGCTGTTTTTT.

This chain joins TRBV3-1 (or the pseudogene TRBV3-2) and TRBJ1-1; possibly TRBD1 for D (6 bases). The germline CDR1 and CDR2 sequences are LGHDT and YNNKEL (reference sequence). The CDR3 has 13 amino acids. Trimming shortened V by 0 bases and J by 8 bases, and 10 bases separated the two germline ends. CDR3 protein: CASSQDGQTEAFF. CDR3 DNA sequence: TGTGCCAGCAGCCAAGATGGACAGACGGAAGCTTTCTTT.

Here the CDR3 DNA reads TGTGCCAGCAGTTACTCGGTTGTGGACAGGGGGGCCGAGCAGTACTTC. This gives the protein CASSYSVVDRGAEQYF. V is TRBV6-6 and J is TRBJ2-7; 10 positions match TRBD1. The CDR3 runs 16 residues. J was trimmed by 6 bases and V by 0 bases; bases with no gene match: 8. CDR1 is MNHNY, CDR2 SVGAGI, per germline (reference sequence).

This chain connects TRBV6-5 to TRBJ1-1, with 7 bases fitting TRBD1. The CDR3 extends over 14 amino acids. Germline assignment: CDR1 MNHEY and CDR2 SVGAGI. V dropped 8 bases and J dropped 5; count of bases not matched to a gene: 11. CDR3 in amino acids: CASVLDRVVTEAFF. The CDR3 DNA reads as TGTGCCAGCGTCCTCGACAGGGTGGTGACTGAAGCTTTCTTT.

V usage is TRBV5-1 and J usage is TRBJ2-7; maybe TRBD2 (5 bases). Trimming stripped 6 bases from V and 6 bases from J, with 13 bases between. This CDR3 is built from 12 residues. CDR1 is SGHRS, CDR2 YFSETQ, per germline. In nucleotides, the CDR3 is TGCGCCAGCACAACTCTAGCTGGCGAGCAGTACTTC. It specifies CASTTLAGEQYF.

DNA of the CDR3: TGTGCCTGGAGTGCAGGGGTAGGGGAGCTGTTTTTT. It yields the protein CAWSAGVGELFF. The chain joins TRBV30 to TRBJ2-2; D is possibly TRBD1 (6 bases). Trimming pared 1 base from V and 8 bases from J, leaving 8 bases between. Per germline, CDR1 GTSNPN and CDR2 SVGIG (reference sequence). The CDR3 totals 12 residues.

The chain is built from TRBV24-1 and TRBJ2-1; a weak D match, TRBD2 (6 bases). The CDR3 spans 13 residues. Germline CDR1 reads KGHDR; CDR2 reads SFDVKD. Trimming took off 3 bases at V and 10 bases at J, with 12 bases between the two ends. CDR3 residues: CATSDVGLREQFF. CDR3 nucleotides: TGTGCCACCAGTGATGTGGGACTGCGAGAGCAGTTCTTC.

CDR3: CASTSDGGLNTGELFF. CDR3 coding DNA: TGTGCCAGCACCTCTGACGGGGGACTAAACACCGGGGAGCTGTTTTTT. V gene TRBV7-2 combines with J gene TRBJ2-2; 7 nucleotides align to TRBD2. From germline, CDR1 is SGHTA and CDR2 FQGNSA. Trimming removed 7 bases from V and 2 bases from J; junction bases left unmatched: 10. The CDR3 is 16 amino acids.

The V and J genes are TRBV7-3 and TRBJ2-2; 7 bases line up with TRBD1. CDR1 and CDR2 (germline): SGHTA, FQGTGA. V dropped 5 bases and J dropped 0; count of bases not matched to a gene: 6. The CDR3 has 16 residues. CDR3 sequence reads: CASSHGQATNTGELFF. The CDR3, as DNA: TGTGCCAGCAGCCACGGACAGGCGACGAACACCGGGGAGCTGTTTTTT.